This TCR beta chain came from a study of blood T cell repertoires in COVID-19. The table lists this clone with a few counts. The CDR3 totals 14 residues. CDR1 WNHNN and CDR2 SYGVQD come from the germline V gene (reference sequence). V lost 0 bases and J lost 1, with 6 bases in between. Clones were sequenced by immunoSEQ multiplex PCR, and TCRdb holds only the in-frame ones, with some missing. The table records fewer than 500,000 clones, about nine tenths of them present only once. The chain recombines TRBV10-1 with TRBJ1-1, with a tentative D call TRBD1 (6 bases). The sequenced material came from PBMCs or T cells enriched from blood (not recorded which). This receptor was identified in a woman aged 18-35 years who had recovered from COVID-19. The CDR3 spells CASSESTGNTEAFF. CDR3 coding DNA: TGCGCCAGCAGTGAGTCGACAGGGAACACTGAAGCTTTCTTT.